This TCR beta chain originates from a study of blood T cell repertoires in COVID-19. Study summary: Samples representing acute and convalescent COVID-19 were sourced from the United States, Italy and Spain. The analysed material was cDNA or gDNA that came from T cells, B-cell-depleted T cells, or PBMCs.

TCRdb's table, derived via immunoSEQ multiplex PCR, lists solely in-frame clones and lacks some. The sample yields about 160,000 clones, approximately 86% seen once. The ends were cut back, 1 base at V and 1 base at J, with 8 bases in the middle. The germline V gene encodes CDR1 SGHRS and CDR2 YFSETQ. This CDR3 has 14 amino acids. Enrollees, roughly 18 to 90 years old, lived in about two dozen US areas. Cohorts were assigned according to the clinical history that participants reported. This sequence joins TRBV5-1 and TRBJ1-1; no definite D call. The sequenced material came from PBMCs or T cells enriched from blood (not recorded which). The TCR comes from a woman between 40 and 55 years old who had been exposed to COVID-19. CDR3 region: CASSLNYQNTEAFF. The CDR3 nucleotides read TGCGCCAGCAGCTTGAACTACCAGAACACTGAAGCTTTCTTT.